This T cell receptor (beta chain) was found in a study of blood T cells in healthy people across ages. Findings and caveats of the study: There were more naive CD4+ cells and higher diversity in long-lived donors than in aged donors. Naive T cell percentage and TCR beta diversity correlated strongly.

This clonotype was seen ten or more times. Its antigen is as yet unknown. Next came a second PCR, run for about 6 to 12 cycles, which used a sample-barcoded 5' primer along with a J-beta primer mix. Every molecule of cDNA carried a tag from a template-switch adaptor with 12 random nucleotides. TCRdb ran MiXCR on the 5' RACE reads and lists one entry per CDR3 protein. The data hold 1.8 million or so distinct CDR3 sequences, with 35% to 50% observed a single time. Individuals who donated were healthy Caucasians from Russia aged roughly 6 to 90. The CDR3 extends over 14 amino acids. V was shortened by 6 bases and J by 3 bases, with 12 bases between the two germline ends.

The clonotype comes from a human donor in good health. Sequencing was performed on blood. The chain recombines TRBV12-3 or TRBV12-4 with TRBJ1-5; D is unclear. DNA of the CDR3: TGTGCCAGCAGCTTGCGAACAGACAATCAGCCCCAGCATTTT. Translation gives CASSLRTDNQPQHF.